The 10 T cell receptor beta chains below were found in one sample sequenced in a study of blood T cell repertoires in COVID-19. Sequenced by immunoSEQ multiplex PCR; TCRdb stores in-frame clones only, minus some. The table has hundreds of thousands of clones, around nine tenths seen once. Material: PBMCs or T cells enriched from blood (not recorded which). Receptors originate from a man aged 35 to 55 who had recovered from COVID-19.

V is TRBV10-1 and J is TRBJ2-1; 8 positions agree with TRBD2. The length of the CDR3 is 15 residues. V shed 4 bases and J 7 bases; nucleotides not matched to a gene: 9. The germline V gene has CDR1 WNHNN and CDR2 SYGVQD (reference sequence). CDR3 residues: CASSASGGPRNEQFF. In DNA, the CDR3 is TGCGCCAGCAGTGCATCGGGGGGGCCTCGAAATGAGCAGTTCTTC.

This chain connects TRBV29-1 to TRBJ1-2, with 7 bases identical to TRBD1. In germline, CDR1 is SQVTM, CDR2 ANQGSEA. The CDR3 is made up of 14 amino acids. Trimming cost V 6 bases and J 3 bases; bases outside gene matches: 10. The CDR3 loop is CSVETGYGYYGYTF. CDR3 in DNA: TGCAGCGTGGAGACAGGGTATGGGTACTATGGCTACACCTTC.

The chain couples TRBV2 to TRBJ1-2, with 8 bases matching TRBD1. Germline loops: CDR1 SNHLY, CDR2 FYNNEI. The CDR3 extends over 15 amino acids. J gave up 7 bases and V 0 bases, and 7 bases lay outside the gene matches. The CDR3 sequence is CASSEARARGLGYTF. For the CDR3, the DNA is TGTGCCAGCAGTGAAGCGCGGGCCAGGGGGCTTGGCTACACCTTC.

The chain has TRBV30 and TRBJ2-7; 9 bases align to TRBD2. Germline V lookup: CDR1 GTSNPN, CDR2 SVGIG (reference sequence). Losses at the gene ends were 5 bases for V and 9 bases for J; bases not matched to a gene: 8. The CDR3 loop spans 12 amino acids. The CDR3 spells CAWGRGGAGQYF. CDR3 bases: TGTGCCTGGGGACGCGGGGGGGCCGGGCAGTACTTC. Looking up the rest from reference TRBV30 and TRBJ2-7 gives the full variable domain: SQTIHQWPATLVQPVGSPLSLECTVEGTSNPNLYWYRQAAGRGLQLLFYSVGIGQISSEVPQNLSASRPQDRQFILSSKKLLLSDSGFYLCAWGRGGAGQYFGPGTRLTVT.

The chain's CDR3 is CASSYGSGLSTDTQYF. CDR3 nucleotide sequence: TGTGCCAGCAGTTATGGGAGCGGGCTTTCCACAGATACGCAGTATTTT. The chain recombines TRBV6-2 or TRBV6-3 with TRBJ2-3; D might be TRBD2 (6 bases). V lost 3 bases, J lost 2 bases, and 15 bases lay in between. The CDR3 extends over 16 amino acids. CDR1 and CDR2 from the germline V gene are MNHEY and SVGEGT.

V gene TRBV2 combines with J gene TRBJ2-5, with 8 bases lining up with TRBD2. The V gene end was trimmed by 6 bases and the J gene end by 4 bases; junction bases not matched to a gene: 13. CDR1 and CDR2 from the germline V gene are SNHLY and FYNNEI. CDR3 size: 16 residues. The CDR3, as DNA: TGTGCCAGCAGACCGGGACTAGGGGCTGGACGAGAGACCCAGTACTTC. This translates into CASRPGLGAGRETQYF.

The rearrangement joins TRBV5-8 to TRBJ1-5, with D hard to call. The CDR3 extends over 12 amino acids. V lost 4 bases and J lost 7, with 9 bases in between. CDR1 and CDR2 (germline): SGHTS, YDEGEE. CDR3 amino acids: CASSVDWQPQHF. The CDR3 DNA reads TGTGCCAGCAGCGTGGACTGGCAGCCCCAGCATTTT.

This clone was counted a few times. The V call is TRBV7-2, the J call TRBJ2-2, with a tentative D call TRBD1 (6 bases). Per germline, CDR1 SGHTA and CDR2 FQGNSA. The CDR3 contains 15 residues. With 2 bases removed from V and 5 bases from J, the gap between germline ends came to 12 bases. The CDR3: CASSLQQGVTGELFF. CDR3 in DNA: TGTGCCAGCAGCTTACAACAGGGAGTTACCGGGGAGCTGTTTTTT.

DNA for the CDR3: TGTGCCAGCAGCCAAGAGGTGACACCCTATGGCTACACCTTC. The encoded protein is CASSQEVTPYGYTF. The chain combines TRBV3-1 (or the pseudogene TRBV3-2) with TRBJ1-2; D gene ambiguous. This CDR3 spans 14 amino acids. Germline-derived CDR1 and CDR2 are LGHDT and YNNKEL (reference sequence). Trimming pared 0 bases from V and 4 bases from J, leaving 9 bases between.

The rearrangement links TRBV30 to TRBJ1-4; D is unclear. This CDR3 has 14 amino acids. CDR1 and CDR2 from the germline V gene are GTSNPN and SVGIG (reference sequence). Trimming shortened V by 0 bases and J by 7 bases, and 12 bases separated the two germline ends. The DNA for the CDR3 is TGTGCCTGGAGTGTCTCGGGGTATAGTGAAAAACTGTTTTTT. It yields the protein CAWSVSGYSEKLFF. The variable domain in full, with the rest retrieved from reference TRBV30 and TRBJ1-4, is SQTIHQWPATLVQPVGSPLSLECTVEGTSNPNLYWYRQAAGRGLQLLFYSVGIGQISSEVPQNLSASRPQDRQFILSSKKLLLSDSGFYLCAWSVSGYSEKLFFGSGTQLSVL.